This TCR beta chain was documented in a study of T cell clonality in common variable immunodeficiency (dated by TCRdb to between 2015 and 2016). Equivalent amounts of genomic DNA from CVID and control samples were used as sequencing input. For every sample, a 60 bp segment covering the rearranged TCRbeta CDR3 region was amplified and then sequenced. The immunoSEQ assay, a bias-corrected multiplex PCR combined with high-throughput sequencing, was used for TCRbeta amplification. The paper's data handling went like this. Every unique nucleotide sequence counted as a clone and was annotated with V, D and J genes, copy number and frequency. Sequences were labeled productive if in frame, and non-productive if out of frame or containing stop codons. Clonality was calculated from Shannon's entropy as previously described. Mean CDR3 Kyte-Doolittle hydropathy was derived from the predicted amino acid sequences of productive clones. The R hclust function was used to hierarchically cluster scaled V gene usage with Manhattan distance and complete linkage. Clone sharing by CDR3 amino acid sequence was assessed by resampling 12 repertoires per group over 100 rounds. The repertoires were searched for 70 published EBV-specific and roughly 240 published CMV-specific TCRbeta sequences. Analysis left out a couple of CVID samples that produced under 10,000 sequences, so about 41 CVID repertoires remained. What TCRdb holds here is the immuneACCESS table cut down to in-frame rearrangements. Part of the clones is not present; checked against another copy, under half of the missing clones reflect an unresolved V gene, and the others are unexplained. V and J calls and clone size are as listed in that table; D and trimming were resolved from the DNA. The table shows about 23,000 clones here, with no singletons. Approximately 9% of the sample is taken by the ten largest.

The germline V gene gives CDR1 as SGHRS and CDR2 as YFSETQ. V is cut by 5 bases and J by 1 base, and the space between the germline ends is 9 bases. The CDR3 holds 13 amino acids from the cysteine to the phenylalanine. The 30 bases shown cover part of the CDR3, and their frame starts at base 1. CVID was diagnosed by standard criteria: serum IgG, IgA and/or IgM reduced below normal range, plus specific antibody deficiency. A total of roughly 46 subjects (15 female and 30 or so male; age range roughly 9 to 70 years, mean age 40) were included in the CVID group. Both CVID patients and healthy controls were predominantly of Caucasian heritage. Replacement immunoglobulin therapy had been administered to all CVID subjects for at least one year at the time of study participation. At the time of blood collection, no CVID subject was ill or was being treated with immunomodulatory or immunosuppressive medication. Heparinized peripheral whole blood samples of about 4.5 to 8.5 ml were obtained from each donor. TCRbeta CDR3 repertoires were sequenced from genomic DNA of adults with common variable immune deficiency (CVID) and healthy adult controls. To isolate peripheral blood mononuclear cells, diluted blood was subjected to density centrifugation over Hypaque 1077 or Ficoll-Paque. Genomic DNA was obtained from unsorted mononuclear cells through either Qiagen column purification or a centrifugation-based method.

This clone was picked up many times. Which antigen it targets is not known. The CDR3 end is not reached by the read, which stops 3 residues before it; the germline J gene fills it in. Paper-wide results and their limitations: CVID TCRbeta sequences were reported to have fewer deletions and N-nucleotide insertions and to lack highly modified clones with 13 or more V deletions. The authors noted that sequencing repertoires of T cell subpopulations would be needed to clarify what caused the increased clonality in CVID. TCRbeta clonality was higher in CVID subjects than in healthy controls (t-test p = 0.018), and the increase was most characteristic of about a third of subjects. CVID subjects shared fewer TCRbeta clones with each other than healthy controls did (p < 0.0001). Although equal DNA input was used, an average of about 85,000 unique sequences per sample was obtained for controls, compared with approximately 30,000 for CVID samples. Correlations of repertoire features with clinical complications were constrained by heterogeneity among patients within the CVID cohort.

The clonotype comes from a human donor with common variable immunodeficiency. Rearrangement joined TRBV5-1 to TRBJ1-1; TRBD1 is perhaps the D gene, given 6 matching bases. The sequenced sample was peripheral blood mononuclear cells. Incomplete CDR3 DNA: TGCGCCAGCAGGATGGGACAGAACACTGAA. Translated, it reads CASRMGQNTE. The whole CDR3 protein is CASRMGQNTEAFF.